The 25 T cell receptor beta chains below all came from one sample that was sequenced in a study of shared clonotypes between healthy human individuals. Produced via immunoSEQ multiplex PCR; TCRdb's table is partial and in-frame only. The profile shows over 850,000 clones, approximately 80% of them singletons. Sequencing was performed on memory CD4+ T cells from PBMCs. Stated subset: CD45RA-negative fraction. Receptors were obtained from a man aged 18 to 30 in good health. Some clones in this sample may be carry-over from other donors' samples.

Concerning this clone: In the same sample, other DNA sequences code for this CDR3. The CDR3 DNA is TGTGCCAGCAGTTACAGAGAGTTAAACTATGGCTACACCTTC. Encoded protein: CASSYRELNYGYTF. The V call is TRBV6-5, the J call TRBJ1-2; the D is unclear. Germline V gives CDR1 MNHEY, CDR2 SVGAGI. Trimming left V 2 bases short and J 2 bases short, with 9 bases between. The CDR3 runs 14 residues.

The chain joins TRBV9 to TRBJ2-1; D is ambiguous. There are 15 residues in the CDR3. Germline V gene sequence: CDR1 SGDLS, CDR2 YYNGEE. The V gene lost 0 bases and the J gene lost 4 bases, with 11 bases spanning the gap. DNA for the CDR3: TGTGCCAGCAGCGTAGATCCCCAACCGTACAATGAGCAGTTCTTC. Encoded protein: CASSVDPQPYNEQFF.

There are many counts of this clone. Other nucleotide sequences in the sample specify the same CDR3. The chain uses TRBV4-2 and TRBJ2-6; D is unclear. CDR1 is LGHNA and CDR2 is YNFKEQ in the germline V gene. The CDR3 contains 15 residues. Trimming pared 0 bases from V and 0 bases from J, leaving 3 bases between. This CDR3 is CASSQEGSGANVLTF. The CDR3, as DNA: TGTGCCAGCAGCCAAGAGGGCTCTGGGGCCAACGTCCTGACTTTC.

The V and J genes are TRBV30 and TRBJ2-7; D is undetermined. CDR1 is GTSNPN, CDR2 SVGIG, per germline (reference sequence). The CDR3 has 12 residues. V was clipped by 1 base and J by 6 bases, with 10 bases between them. The CDR3: CAWSDLGLEQYF. Here the CDR3 DNA reads TGTGCCTGGAGTGATCTAGGGCTCGAGCAGTACTTC.

This clone is a singleton in its sample. The chain recombines TRBV5-4 with TRBJ2-5; D not resolved. Trimming removed 4 bases at V and 4 bases at J, with 14 bases between. The V gene's germline CDR1 is SGHNT and CDR2 YYREEE (reference sequence). This CDR3 is built from 14 residues. The CDR3 region is CASSLSGPTETQYF. The CDR3 DNA reads TGTGCCAGCAGCCTCTCCGGGCCAACAGAGACCCAGTACTTC.

The chain joins TRBV7-9 to TRBJ1-1; D possibly corresponds to TRBD1 (5 bases). Per the germline V gene, CDR1 is SEHNR and CDR2 is FQNEAQ (reference sequence). With 6 bases removed from V and 0 bases from J, the gap between germline ends came to 8 bases. This CDR3 is built from 13 residues. CDR3 DNA: TGTGCCAGCAGGGAGGGGCTGAACACTGAAGCTTTCTTT. This translates into CASREGLNTEAFF.

The V call is TRBV27, the J call TRBJ2-5; 8 nucleotides agree with TRBD2. J gave up 5 bases and V 3 bases, and 5 bases lay outside the gene matches. Germline V gene lookup returns CDR1 MNHEY and CDR2 SMNVEV (reference sequence). The CDR3 runs to 14 residues. This chain's CDR3 is CASSLRAGEETQYF. The DNA for the CDR3 is TGTGCCAGCAGTTTGCGAGCGGGAGAGGAGACCCAGTACTTC.

The V and J genes are TRBV6-1 and TRBJ1-1, with a tentative D call TRBD1 (5 bases). CDR1 and CDR2 (germline): MNHNS, SASEGT. V gave up 8 bases and J gave up 5 bases, with 15 bases separating them. This CDR3 contains 13 residues. This chain's CDR3 is CASPQQGGTEAFF. The CDR3 DNA is TGTGCCAGCCCCCAGCAGGGTGGAACTGAAGCTTTCTTT.

This clone was counted a few times. DNA of the CDR3: TGTGCCAGCAGTCCCCCATGGGGGGGGCTAGGATCACCCCTCCACTTT. This sequence encodes CASSPPWGGLGSPLHF. The J gene is TRBJ1-6, the V gene TRBV28, with D possibly TRBD1 on 6 matching bases. CDR3 length: 16 residues. Germline values: CDR1 MDHEN, CDR2 SYDVKM. V gave up 5 bases and J gave up 10 bases, with 21 bases separating them.

The CDR3 DNA reads as TGCGCCAGCAGCCAAGTTTTTAGGGGCACGAGTGGGGCCAACGTCCTGACTTTC. Amino acids: CASSQVFRGTSGANVLTF. The chain carries TRBV4-3 and TRBJ2-6; the D gene is possibly TRBD1 (5 bases). The CDR3 runs to 18 residues. The ends were cut back, 1 base at V and 3 bases at J, with 16 bases in the middle. CDR1 is LGHNA, CDR2 YSLEER, per germline.

With respect to this clone: The sample has other DNA sequences that encode this CDR3 too. This chain links TRBV5-1 with TRBJ2-1, with 11 bases identical to TRBD2. Trimming at V came to 3 bases and at J to 2 bases, leaving 1 base not matched to a gene. Germline-derived CDR1 and CDR2 are SGHRS and YFSETQ. The CDR3 spans 15 residues. In DNA, the CDR3 is TGCGCCAGCAGCTGGACTAGCGGGCCCTACAATGAGCAGTTCTTC. This sequence encodes CASSWTSGPYNEQFF.

V is TRBV5-6 and J is TRBJ2-7; weak D call: TRBD1 (5 bases). Trimming left V 3 bases short and J 4 bases short, with 11 bases between. CDR1 is SGHDT, CDR2 YYEEEE, per germline. The CDR3 has 13 residues. The CDR3 DNA reads as TGTGCCAGCAGCTCGTATGACAGTTACGAGCAGTACTTC. Translation gives CASSSYDSYEQYF.

This chain links TRBV9 with TRBJ2-1; 8 bases are shared with TRBD2. The V gene's germline CDR1 is SGDLS and CDR2 YYNGEE. The CDR3 is 16 amino acids. J was trimmed by 0 bases and V by 4 bases; bases with no gene match: 6. The CDR3 loop reads CASSTLAGSSYNEQFF. The CDR3 region has the DNA TGTGCCAGCAGCACCCTAGCGGGTAGCTCCTACAATGAGCAGTTCTTC. Using reference TRBV9 and TRBJ2-1 for the parts outside the CDR3, the full variable domain is DSGVTQTPKHLITATGQRVTLRCSPRSGDLSVYWYQQSLDQGLQFLIQYYNGEERAKGNILERFSAQQFPDLHSELNLSSLELGDSALYFCASSTLAGSSYNEQFFGPGTRLTVL.

The chain uses TRBV5-1 and TRBJ2-1; 8 bases are shared with TRBD2. The V gene end was trimmed by 4 bases and the J gene end by 9 bases; junction bases not matched to a gene: 3. The CDR3 spans 12 residues. Germline CDR1 SGHRS, CDR2 YFSETQ. The CDR3 region is CASSTGLVEQFF. The DNA for the CDR3 is TGCGCCAGCAGCACGGGACTAGTTGAGCAGTTCTTC.

As DNA, the CDR3 is TGCGCCAGCAGCTGGACAGGGGAGGGAGAGACCCAGTACTTC. It yields the protein CASSWTGEGETQYF. The J gene is TRBJ2-5, the V gene TRBV5-1; 9 bases fit TRBD1. The CDR3 is 14 residues long. V was pared by 3 bases and J by 4 bases, with 4 bases of the junction left unmatched. The germline V gene has CDR1 SGHRS and CDR2 YFSETQ.

V and J are TRBV28 and TRBJ2-7; tentatively, D is TRBD1 (6 bases). Germline V gene data show CDR1 as MDHEN and CDR2 as SYDVKM. The CDR3 runs to 14 residues. V was clipped by 6 bases and J by 5 bases, with 17 bases between them. The CDR3 is CASRASYRDHEQYF. In DNA form, the CDR3 reads TGTGCCAGCAGAGCCTCGTACAGGGACCACGAGCAGTACTTC.

The chain has TRBV18 and TRBJ2-2; TRBD2 agrees at 13 bases. Trimming cost V 2 bases and J 1 base; bases outside gene matches: 1. Germline-derived CDR1 and CDR2 are KGHSH and LQKENI. The CDR3 length is 17 residues. Here the CDR3 DNA reads TGTGCCAGCTCACCATGGACTAGCGGGAGGAACACCGGGGAGCTGTTTTTT. Protein: CASSPWTSGRNTGELFF.

The sample holds one count of this clone. A read error may explain this, as a much larger clone is one base away. Different DNA sequences within this sample yield the same CDR3. The chain couples TRBV9 to TRBJ2-5; either TRBD1 or TRBD2 may supply D (5 bases each). CDR3 length equals 13 residues. Trimming left V 0 bases short and J 4 bases short, with 7 bases between. CDR1 is SGDLS, CDR2 YYNGEE, per germline. The CDR3 DNA follows: TGTGCCAGCAGCGTAGTTGGGGGAGAGACCCAGTACTTC. Its protein is CASSVVGGETQYF.

Concerning this clone: The likely explanation is a read error, given a far larger clone one base away. The same CDR3 is also encoded by other DNA sequences in this sample. The chain has TRBV9 and TRBJ2-5, with 11 bases lining up with TRBD1. CDR3 size: 14 residues. Trimming at V came to 4 bases and at J to 4 bases, leaving 3 bases not matched to a gene. Looked up from germline, CDR1 is SGDLS and CDR2 is YYNGEE. The CDR3 region has the DNA TGTGCCAGCAGCCCGGGACAGGGGGGAGAGACCCAGTACTTC. This codes for CASSPGQGGETQYF.

The chain joins TRBV28 to TRBJ2-6; maybe TRBD1 (6 bases). The germline V gene encodes CDR1 MDHEN and CDR2 SYDVKM. The germline V and J ends were trimmed by 3 bases and 3 bases, with 21 bases remaining between them. The CDR3 spans 19 residues. CDR3 coding DNA: TGTGCCAGCAGTTTCCTCTTTCTTCAGGGGCGGAATGGGGCCAACGTCCTGACTTTC. It yields the protein CASSFLFLQGRNGANVLTF.

CDR3 nucleotides: TGCGCCAGCAGCCCGGACAGCCAGCAAGAGACCCAGTACTTC. The encoded protein is CASSPDSQQETQYF. The V call is TRBV5-1, the J call TRBJ2-5, with D tentatively TRBD1 (6 bases). There are 14 residues in the CDR3. Germline V gene lookup returns CDR1 SGHRS and CDR2 YFSETQ. Trimming took off 4 bases at V and 2 bases at J, with 12 bases between the two ends.

V and J are TRBV11-2 and TRBJ2-1; 8 positions match TRBD2. The CDR3 loop spans 15 amino acids. Trimming cost V 5 bases and J 7 bases; bases outside gene matches: 10. CDR1 is SGHAT and CDR2 is FQNNGV in the germline V gene. The CDR3 loop is CASSPPGGRWNEQFF. The CDR3 DNA reads TGTGCCAGCAGCCCCCCGGGGGGGCGGTGGAATGAGCAGTTCTTC.

A few counts support this clone. This chain uses TRBV2 with TRBJ2-3, with D perhaps matching TRBD1 or TRBD2 (5 bases each). In germline, CDR1 is SNHLY, CDR2 FYNNEI. This CDR3 region has 14 residues. V lost 4 bases to trimming and J lost 2 bases, with 10 bases between them. The CDR3 bases are TGTGCCAGCAGTGGCAAGGGACCCACAGATACGCAGTATTTT. This translates into CASSGKGPTDTQYF.

The genes are TRBV28 and TRBJ1-3; D may be TRBD1 (5 bases). The ends were cut back, 7 bases at V and 2 bases at J, with 18 bases in the middle. The CDR3 runs 16 residues. The germline V gene encodes CDR1 MDHEN and CDR2 SYDVKM. The CDR3 protein is CASTTLTGDTGNTIYF. The DNA of the CDR3 is TGTGCCAGCACTACACTCACAGGCGATACTGGAAACACCATATATTTT.

This clone was seen a few times. CDR3 DNA: TGTGCCACCAGCAGAGATAGGGGGAGCGGGGGGTTCCGGGAGACCCAGTACTTC. Translation: CATSRDRGSGGFRETQYF. The V call is TRBV15, the J call TRBJ2-5; 9 nucleotides align to TRBD2. Germline V CDR1 and CDR2: LNHNV, YYDKDF (reference sequence). The CDR3 contains 18 residues. The trim removed 0 bases at V and 5 bases at J, leaving 13 bases unmatched.